The source of this T cell receptor beta chain is a study of CD8 T cells in ankylosing spondylitis. Study-wide points: A TCR beta motif of fewer than ten highly homologous variants seemed to mark ankylosing spondylitis blood.

In its sample, this clonotype was seen many times. Its antigen is unidentified. TCRdb used MiXCR to reprocess the 5' RACE reads, holding one entry per CDR3 protein. The sample shows fewer than 550,000 distinct CDR3 sequences, over 4% of them seen only once. The CDR3 is 15 amino acids. Germline CDR1 is LGHNA and CDR2 is YNFKEQ. The V end was cut by 0 bases, the J end by 3 bases, with 12 bases between. This TCR derives from a male donor with ankylosing spondylitis. Sequenced sample: blood, either unsorted or a sorted T cell fraction (not recorded which). The chain has TRBV4-2 and TRBJ2-7, with TRBD1 as a possible D gene (5 bases). CDR3 in DNA: TGTGCCAGCAGCCAAGATAGGGGAACGGGCTACGAGCAGTACTTC. This gives the protein CASSQDRGTGYEQYF.